The T cell receptor beta chain under discussion was sequenced for a study of OX40 agonist ivuxolimab in advanced cancers. Overall study context: All patients had ivuxolimab intravenously every 2 weeks at 0.01 to 10 mg/kg. Males comprised approximately 84% of the group, whose mean age was roughly 60 years (range 23 to 79).

A remark on this clone: What it binds is not known.

Clones were sequenced by immunoSEQ multiplex PCR, and TCRdb holds only the in-frame ones, with some missing. The table records 65,000 to 95,000 clones, 85% to 90% of them present only once. Baseline was the first blood sampling point, followed by cycle 4 day 1 and cycle 7 day 1. The germline V gene has CDR1 SGHTS and CDR2 YDEGEE. V was cut by 5 bases and J by 10 bases, with 18 bases left in between. This CDR3 has 14 amino acids. Notes on the study in general: Patients with a partial response at 0.1-3.0 mg/kg had among the lowest clonal expansion.

The source is an adult with an advanced solid tumor such as melanoma, head and neck, liver or kidney cancer. The chain couples TRBV5-8 to TRBJ1-4; D is unresolved. Here the sequenced sample was CD4+ or CD8+ T cells sorted from blood, taken in a trial of the OX40 agonist ivuxolimab. Here the CDR3 DNA reads TGTGCCAGCAGGAGACCCGCGGATACGCGAAAACTGTTTTTT. It is translated as CASRRPADTRKLFF.